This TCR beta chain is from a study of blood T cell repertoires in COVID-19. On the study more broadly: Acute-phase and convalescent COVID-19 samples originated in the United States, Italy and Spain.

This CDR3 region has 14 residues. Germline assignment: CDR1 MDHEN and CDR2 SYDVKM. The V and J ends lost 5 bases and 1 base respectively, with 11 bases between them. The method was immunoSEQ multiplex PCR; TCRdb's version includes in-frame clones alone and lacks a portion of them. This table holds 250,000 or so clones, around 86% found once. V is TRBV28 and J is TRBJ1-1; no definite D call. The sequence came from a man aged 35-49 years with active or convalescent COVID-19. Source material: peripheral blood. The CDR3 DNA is TGTGCCAGCAGTCTCCTGGCAAAGAACACTGAAGCTTTCTTT. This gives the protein CASSLLAKNTEAFF.